This TCR beta chain was observed in a study of PD-L1 blockade in urothelial cancer (dated by TCRdb to 2016 to 2017). For context, the study as a whole: About 85% of the roughly 30 patients were males with bladder-origin urothelial cancer, and about 65% of the roughly 30 reported a prior smoking history. Blood samples yielded a median of roughly 150,000 T cells and 65,000 to 95,000 unique TCRs, with median clonality 0.080. Durable clinical benefit was defined as progression-free survival longer than 6 months, and TCR features were also tested against progression-free and overall survival. Pretreatment tumor samples and matched peripheral blood, collected serially before and after atezolizumab treatment, underwent TCR sequencing. Patients had an ECOG performance status of 0 or 1 and had received between 0 and 3 prior chemotherapy regimens. Whole exome sequencing and RNA sequencing of pretreatment tumors were performed alongside TCR sequencing in the same patients. Pretreatment blood TCR-seq was available for fewer than 30 patients, at least one posttreatment blood collection was obtained for 25 or so patients, and tumor TCR-seq was available for 25 or so patients. Nine patients achieved durable clinical benefit and approximately 19 did not. Blood samples were analyzed at two time points: 3 weeks after treatment start (second dose) and 6 weeks after treatment start. The study was an exploratory multi-omic analysis of somatic, immune and clinical correlates of response to PD-L1 blockade with atezolizumab in urothelial cancer.

The sample's time point label, in plain terms: pretreatment peripheral blood. The Qiagen DNeasy Blood extraction kit was used to purify genomic DNA from total PBMCs and tumor samples. PBMCs were collected pretreatment and during treatment, and were isolated and stored as previously described. General conclusions and limits of the study: A pretreatment peripheral blood TCR clonality below the median was linked to improved progression-free and overall survival. Among patients with durable benefit, tumor-associated TCR clones showed greater expansion in peripheral blood 3 weeks after treatment started (n ≈ 21, p = 0.022). Because of the small sample size (n ≈ 29) and the many exploratory analyses performed, the results are intended to be regarded as hypothesis-generating.

CDR1 and CDR2 are drawn from the germline V gene (reference sequence): LNHDA, SQIVND. The CDR3 runs 15 residues from the cysteine to the phenylalanine. Solely the CDR3 DNA is kept, with 45 bases framed from the first base. Unmatched junction bases come to 6, with V trimmed by 6 bases and J by 1 base. Each PCR received spiked-in synthetic TCR analog templates so that absolute template abundance could be estimated from read counts. The immunoSEQ assay was used to amplify TCRbeta CDR3 regions from genomic DNA with bias-controlled V and J gene primers. Rearranged TCRbeta segments were sequenced at approximately 20X coverage. Per the original workflow: Clustering was used to correct sequencing errors, and CDR3s were annotated against IMGT to assign V, D and J genes. Downstream analyses used only productive TCRbeta rearrangements, leaving out any out-of-frame or stop-codon sequences. To compute clonality, Shannon entropy was normalized by the log of the number of unique productive sequences and then subtracted from one. Clones differing between time points or between blood and tumor were identified by Fisher's exact test with Benjamini-Hochberg correction at adjusted p below 0.01. TCRdb carries this immuneACCESS record with in-frame sequences only. Its versions omit some clonotypes, under half of them owing to an unresolved V gene in the studies checked, with the rest unexplained. V, J and clone size reflect that table, while D and trimming were determined from the DNA. This sample is represented by around 43,000 clones; about 88% of them were singletons. The top ten constitute 20% to 25% of the sample.

Remarks on this clone: Its antigen remains unidentified. Within one base of it there is no much larger clone, and no base qualities were kept.

The source material was PBMCs, sampled around atezolizumab (anti-PD-L1) treatment. This clonotype was obtained from a donor over 35 with urothelial cancer. Recombination connected TRBV19 to TRBJ2-3; a stretch of 8 junction bases matches TRBD2. The CDR3 here reads CASSNSGMGTDTQYF. The sequenced DNA: TGTGCCAGTAGCAATAGCGGGATGGGCACAGATACGCAGTATTTT.